Below are 5 T cell receptor beta chains sequenced from a single sample in a study of T cells in Graves' hyperthyroidism and ophthalmopathy. RNA transcripts provided the source from which TCR beta CDR3 regions were amplified. The TCR CDR3 first-round RT-PCR relied on the HTBI primer set. TCRdb re-analysed the multiplex PCR reads in MiXCR, keeping a single row per CDR3 protein. The sample has about 610,000 distinct CDR3 sequences; around 15% are singletons. Sample: blood. Receptors originate from a woman in her thirties or forties with Graves' ophthalmopathy.

In its sample, this clonotype was seen a few times. V gene TRBV30 combines with J gene TRBJ1-6; no definite D call. The length of the CDR3 is 15 residues. The ends were cut back, 2 bases at V and 6 bases at J, with 14 bases in the middle. Germline loops: CDR1 GTSNPN, CDR2 SVGIG (reference sequence). In DNA form, the CDR3 reads TGTGCCTGGAGTATTCCTTGGGCCTTTAATTCACCCCTCCACTTT. This codes for CAWSIPWAFNSPLHF.

This clonotype showed up many times. V usage is TRBV12-3 or TRBV12-4 and J usage is TRBJ2-3; 11 positions match TRBD2. This CDR3 has 15 residues. V was pared by 7 bases and J by 3 bases, with 6 bases of the junction left unmatched. The CDR3 DNA sequence: TGTGCCAGCACCACCTTAGCGGGAGGGACAGATACGCAGTATTTT. Its protein product is CASTTLAGGTDTQYF.

This clonotype has ten or more counts. This sequence joins TRBV25-1 and TRBJ1-3; 9 bases match TRBD1. The germline V gene has CDR1 MGHDK and CDR2 SYGVNS. The J segment lost 8 bases and the V segment lost 4 bases, leaving 9 bases of the junction unmatched. The CDR3 sequence is 15 residues long. The CDR3 bases are TGTGCCAGCAGTGCAGGACAGGGGCGATACTACACCATATATTTT. It specifies CASSAGQGRYYTIYF.

The chain joins TRBV5-1 to TRBJ2-5, with 7 bases lining up with TRBD1. This CDR3 has 15 amino acids. V trimming: 4 bases; J trimming: 0 bases; junction bases outside the gene matches: 6. CDR1 SGHRS and CDR2 YFSETQ come from the germline V gene. CDR3 region: CASSREDRHQETQYF. The CDR3 nucleotides read TGCGCCAGCAGCCGAGAGGACAGGCACCAAGAGACCCAGTACTTC.

The chain carries TRBV19 and TRBJ1-5; possible D gene TRBD1, 5 bases. The CDR3 spans 15 residues. The germline V and J ends were trimmed by 0 bases and 3 bases, with 9 bases remaining between them. The germline V gene encodes CDR1 LNHDA and CDR2 SQIVND (reference sequence). The CDR3 here is CASSIEGRDNQPQHF. Here the CDR3 DNA reads TGTGCCAGTAGTATAGAGGGGCGCGACAATCAGCCCCAGCATTTT.